Sequencing of this T cell receptor beta chain was carried out in a study of T cells in Graves' hyperthyroidism and ophthalmopathy. Lactation, pregnancy, other autoimmune disease or uncontrolled infection led to exclusion of patients. TCR beta CDR3 regions were amplified from RNA transcripts. When the TCR CDR3 underwent first-round RT-PCR, the HTBI primer set was used. TCRdb ran MiXCR on the multiplex PCR reads and lists one entry per CDR3 protein. This sample has 650,000 to 800,000 distinct CDR3 sequences, with nearly 45% found just once. This CDR3 is 10 amino acids long. V lost 5 bases and J lost 7; bases outside the gene matches: 2. The germline CDR1 and CDR2 sequences are DFQATT and SNEGSKA (reference sequence).

The material sequenced was peripheral blood or thyroid tissue (not recorded which). This clonotype was sampled from an adult man with Graves' disease, either hyperthyroidism or ophthalmopathy (not recorded which). The V gene is TRBV20-1, the J gene TRBJ2-7, with 7 bases aligning to TRBD1. The CDR3 DNA is TGCAGTGCTCAGGACAGGGAGCAGTACTTC. Residues: CSAQDREQYF.